This T cell receptor (beta chain) was profiled in a study of Tregs in tolerant kidney transplant recipients. Findings and limits, study-wide: Activated donor B cell expansion appeared to reveal the most relevant donor-specific TCRbeta repertoire.

CD4+CD25+CD127- Tregs, CD4+CD25- non-Tregs, CD4 and CD8 cells were sorted. Clones were read by immunoSEQ multiplex PCR, and TCRdb kept only the in-frame ones, dropping some. The table lists some 110,000 clones, roughly 93% of them singletons. The CDR3 has 14 amino acids. V was cut by 5 bases and J by 2 bases, with 13 bases left in between. Germline V gene data show CDR1 as SGHTA and CDR2 as FQGNSA. To note about this clone: No antigen is known for it.

Sequencing was carried out using CD4+ T cells from blood. The V call is TRBV7-2, the J call TRBJ2-7, with unresolved D. The receptor was derived from a human donor in good health. This CDR3 is CASSSWASPYEQYF. Here the CDR3 DNA reads TGTGCCAGCAGCAGCTGGGCATCCCCCTACGAGCAGTACTTC.